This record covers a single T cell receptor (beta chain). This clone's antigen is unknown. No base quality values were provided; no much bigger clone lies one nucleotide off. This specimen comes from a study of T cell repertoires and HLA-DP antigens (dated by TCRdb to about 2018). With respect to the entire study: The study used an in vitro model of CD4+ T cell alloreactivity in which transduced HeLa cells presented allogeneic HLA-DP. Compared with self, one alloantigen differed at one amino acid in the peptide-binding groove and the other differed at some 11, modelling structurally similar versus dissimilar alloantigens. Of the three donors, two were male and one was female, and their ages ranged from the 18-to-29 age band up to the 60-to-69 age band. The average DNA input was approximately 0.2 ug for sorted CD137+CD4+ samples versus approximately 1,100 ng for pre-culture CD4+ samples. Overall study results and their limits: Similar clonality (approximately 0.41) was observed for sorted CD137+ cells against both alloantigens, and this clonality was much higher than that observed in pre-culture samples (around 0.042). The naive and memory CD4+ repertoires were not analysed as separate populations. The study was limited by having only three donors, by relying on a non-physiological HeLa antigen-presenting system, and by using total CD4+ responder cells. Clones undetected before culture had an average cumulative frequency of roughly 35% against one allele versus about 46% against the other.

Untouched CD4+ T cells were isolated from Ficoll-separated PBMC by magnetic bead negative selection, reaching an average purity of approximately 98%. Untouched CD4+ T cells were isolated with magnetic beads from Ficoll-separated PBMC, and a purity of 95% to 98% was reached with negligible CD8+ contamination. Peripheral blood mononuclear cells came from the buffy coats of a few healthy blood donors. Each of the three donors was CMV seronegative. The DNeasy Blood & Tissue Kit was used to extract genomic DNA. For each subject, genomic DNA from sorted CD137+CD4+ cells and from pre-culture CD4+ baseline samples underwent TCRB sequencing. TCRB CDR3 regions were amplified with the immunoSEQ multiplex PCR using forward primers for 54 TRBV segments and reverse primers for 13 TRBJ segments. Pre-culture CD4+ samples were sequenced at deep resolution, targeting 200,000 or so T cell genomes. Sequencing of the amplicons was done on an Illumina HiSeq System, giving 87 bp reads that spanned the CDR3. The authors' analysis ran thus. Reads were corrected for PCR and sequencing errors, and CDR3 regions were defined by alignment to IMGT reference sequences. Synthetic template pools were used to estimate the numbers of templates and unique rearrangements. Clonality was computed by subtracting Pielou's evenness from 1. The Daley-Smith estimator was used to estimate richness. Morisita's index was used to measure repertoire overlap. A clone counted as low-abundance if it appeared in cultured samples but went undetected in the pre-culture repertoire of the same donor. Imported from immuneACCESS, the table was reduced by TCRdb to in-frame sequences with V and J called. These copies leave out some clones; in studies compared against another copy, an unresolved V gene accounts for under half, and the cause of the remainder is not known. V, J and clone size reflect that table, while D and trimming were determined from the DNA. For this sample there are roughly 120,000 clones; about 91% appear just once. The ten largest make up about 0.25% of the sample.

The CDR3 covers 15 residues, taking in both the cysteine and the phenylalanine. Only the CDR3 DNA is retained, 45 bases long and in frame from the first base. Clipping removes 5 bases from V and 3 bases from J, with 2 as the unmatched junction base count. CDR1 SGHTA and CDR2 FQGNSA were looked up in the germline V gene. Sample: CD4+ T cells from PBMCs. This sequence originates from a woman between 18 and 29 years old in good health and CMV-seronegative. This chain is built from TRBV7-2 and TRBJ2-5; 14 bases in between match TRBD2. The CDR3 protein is CASSQGLAGEETQYF. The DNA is TGTGCCAGCAGCCAGGGACTAGCGGGGGAAGAGACCCAGTACTTC.